This T cell receptor beta chain stems from a study of T cell responses to AZD1222 COVID-19 vaccine. Overall study: Pooling of second doses given at about 4 or about 12 weeks was done.

TCRdb's table, derived via immunoSEQ multiplex PCR, lists solely in-frame clones and lacks some. The sample lists 150,000 to 200,000 clones, approximately 94% occurring once. With regard to this clone: The antigen remains unidentified.

General study points: It was only a handful of AZD1222 recipients who were seropositive at baseline. It should be noted that donors were predominantly white British and more often female, and clonal diversity was possibly underestimated. Among vaccine-associated CD4 TCRs, coverage spanned spike, with dominance at 160-218 and 743-854.

CDR1 and CDR2 (germline): SQVTM, ANQGSEA. This CDR3 has 11 amino acids. V shed 3 bases and J shed 4 bases, with 7 bases lying between them. The sample in question was peripheral blood, obtained on day 0 of AZD1222 vaccination. The chain joins TRBV29-1 to TRBJ2-7; D unclear. This TCR came from an adult in good health. Here the CDR3 DNA reads TGCAGCGTTGAGACTCTGTACGAGCAGTACTTC. Its translation: CSVETLYEQYF.